One sample yielded the 8 T cell receptor beta chains listed below, sequenced in a study of cytomegalovirus exposure and HLA in healthy donors. In the PCR, 60 Vbeta and 13 Jbeta primers were used. Clones were sequenced by immunoSEQ multiplex PCR, and TCRdb holds only the in-frame ones, with some missing. The top ten clones hold about 4% of a sample with around 130,000 clones, about 80% of them seen once. Sequencing was performed on PBMCs. All receptors come from a woman aged 40 to 50 in good health and CMV-seronegative.

This clone was seen a few times. J is TRBJ1-2 and V is TRBV7-9; the D gene is possibly TRBD1 (5 bases). Per germline, CDR1 SEHNR and CDR2 FQNEAQ (reference sequence). The V and J ends lost 6 bases and 5 bases respectively, with 16 bases between them. The CDR3 is made up of 14 amino acids. CDR3 amino acids: CASRPGAGPYGYTF. DNA for the CDR3: TGTGCCAGCAGACCTGGGGCAGGGCCTTATGGCTACACCTTC.

Concerning this clone: Within the sample, other DNA sequences also encode this same CDR3. The J gene is TRBJ1-1, the V gene TRBV7-2; 7 bases fit TRBD1. This CDR3 comprises 15 residues. Germline trimming cut 2 bases from V and 0 bases from J; bases unmatched to any gene: 3. Germline V gives CDR1 SGHTA, CDR2 FQGNSA. In DNA form, the CDR3 reads TGTGCCAGCAGCTTACAGACAGGGTTGAACACTGAAGCTTTCTTT. Encoded protein: CASSLQTGLNTEAFF.

The V call is TRBV27, the J call TRBJ2-1; 12 bases align to TRBD2. Germline V gives CDR1 MNHEY, CDR2 SMNVEV (reference sequence). This CDR3 region has 18 residues. V trimming: 3 bases; J trimming: 0 bases; junction bases outside the gene matches: 6. The CDR3, as DNA: TGTGCCAGCAGTTTGGGTCTAGCGGGAGGGCCCTCCTACAATGAGCAGTTCTTC. Translation gives CASSLGLAGGPSYNEQFF.

The chain is built from TRBV9 and TRBJ2-3, with D hard to call. The CDR3 totals 13 residues. Germline-derived CDR1 and CDR2 are SGDLS and YYNGEE. The ends were cut back, 4 bases at V and 5 bases at J, with 11 bases in the middle. The CDR3 nucleotides read TGTGCCAGCAGCCCAAAATCGGTAGATACGCAGTATTTT. Encoded protein: CASSPKSVDTQYF.

This clone was seen a handful of times. The V and J genes are TRBV11-3 and TRBJ2-3; a possible D gene is TRBD2 (6 bases). The CDR3 has 15 residues. V was clipped by 2 bases and J by 7 bases, with 16 bases between them. Germline CDR1 and CDR2: SGHNT and YENEEA. CDR3 nucleotides: TGTGCCAGCAGCTTAACTAGCCGACGGTCTTATACGCAGTATTTT. Translated, it gives CASSLTSRRSYTQYF. The full variable domain, completed using reference TRBV11-3 and TRBJ2-3, is EAGVVQSPRYKIIEKKQPVAFWCNPISGHNTLYWYLQNLGQGPELLIRYENEEAVDDSQLPKDRFSAERLKGVDSTLKIQPAELGDSAVYLCASSLTSRRSYTQYFGPGTRLTVL.

The chain recombines TRBV10-1 with TRBJ1-1, with unresolved D. The CDR3 runs 14 residues. The V and J ends lost 1 base and 0 bases respectively, with 6 bases between them. Germline CDR1 reads WNHNN; CDR2 reads SYGVQD (reference sequence). Here the CDR3 reads CASSEWRLNTEAFF. The CDR3 DNA follows: TGCGCCAGCAGTGAGTGGAGGTTGAACACTGAAGCTTTCTTT.

The gene calls are TRBV7-2 and TRBJ2-2; 11 bases fit TRBD2. Unmatched junction bases numbered 4, after V lost 1 base and J lost 9 bases. CDR3 length: 15 amino acids. The V gene's germline CDR1 is SGHTA and CDR2 FQGNSA. The CDR3 spells CASSLVVAGGRELFF. CDR3 DNA: TGTGCCAGCAGCTTAGTTGTAGCGGGGGGGCGGGAGCTGTTTTTT.

This clone was counted between two and nine times. The rearrangement uses TRBV27 and TRBJ1-2; D uncertain. The CDR3 sequence is 13 residues long. The V and J ends lost 2 bases and 8 bases respectively, with 12 bases between them. Germline CDR1 and CDR2: MNHEY and SMNVEV (reference sequence). The CDR3 nucleotides read TGTGCCAGCAGTTTACATTCGGGTTCCGGCTACACCTTC. Translated, it gives CASSLHSGSGYTF.